The 17 T cell receptor beta chains reported below all come from one sample, sequenced in a study of T cell responses to AZD1222 COVID-19 vaccine. Measured with immunoSEQ multiplex PCR; TCRdb has only the in-frame clones, and not every one. Of roughly 250,000 clones detected, just over 90% appear once; the ten largest clones hold about 0.5%. Sequencing was performed on peripheral blood, taken on day 0 of AZD1222 vaccination. All receptors come from an adult in good health.

This clone was counted once. The V gene is TRBV20-1, the J gene TRBJ2-7; D gene uncertain. The length of the CDR3 is 11 residues. CDR1 is DFQATT, CDR2 SNEGSKA, per germline (reference sequence). Trimming stripped 3 bases from V and 6 bases from J, with 9 bases between. CDR3 sequence: CSASQTREQYF. DNA for the CDR3: TGCAGTGCTAGTCAGACCCGCGAGCAGTACTTC.

The chain has TRBV25-1 and TRBJ1-4; D is perhaps TRBD1 (5 bases). CDR1 MGHDK and CDR2 SYGVNS come from the germline V gene. The V and J ends lost 6 bases and 8 bases respectively, with 16 bases between them. The CDR3 consists of 14 residues. CDR3 DNA sequence: TGTGCCAGCAGCCTGCAGGGTCGGGGAGAAAAACTGTTTTTT. Translated: CASSLQGRGEKLFF.

The chain is built from TRBV15 and TRBJ1-4; D is unclear. Germline V gene sequence: CDR1 LNHNV, CDR2 YYDKDF (reference sequence). This CDR3 has 13 residues. The germline V and J ends were trimmed by 3 bases and 8 bases, with 10 bases remaining between them. The CDR3 sequence: CATSRRLGEKLFF. The CDR3 DNA is TGTGCCACCAGCAGGAGATTGGGGGAAAAACTGTTTTTT.

The chain is built from TRBV12-3 or TRBV12-4 and TRBJ1-3; D gene uncertain. Trimming removed 5 bases from V and 2 bases from J, with 7 bases in between. This CDR3 has 13 residues. The CDR3 DNA sequence: TGTGCCAGCAGTGAAACTCCTGGAAACACCATATATTTT. Protein product: CASSETPGNTIYF.

This clone was counted a single time. This chain's CDR3 is CASSQPERMNTEAFF. As DNA, the CDR3 is TGCGCCAGCAGCCAGCCTGAAAGGATGAACACTGAAGCTTTCTTT. The J gene is TRBJ1-1, the V gene TRBV4-1, with D unclear. Trimming pared 3 bases from V and 0 bases from J, leaving 11 bases between. Germline-derived CDR1 and CDR2 are MGHRA and YSYEKL. This CDR3 contains 15 residues.

This clone came up many times. Other DNA sequences in this sample translate to the same CDR3. V usage is TRBV10-3 and J usage is TRBJ1-1; D gene unclear. V was pared by 1 base and J by 0 bases, with 15 bases between. The length of the CDR3 is 17 residues. Germline loops: CDR1 ENHRY, CDR2 SYGVKD. The CDR3 reads CAISEWARGGLNTEAFF. The CDR3 nucleotides read TGTGCCATCAGTGAGTGGGCCCGGGGAGGTTTGAACACTGAAGCTTTCTTT.

As DNA, the CDR3 is TGTGCCATAAGGGGGCCGAACACCGGGGAGCTGTTTTTT. Translated, it gives CAIRGPNTGELFF. The chain is built from TRBV11-2 and TRBJ2-2; the match to TRBD1 covers 7 bases. In germline, CDR1 is SGHAT, CDR2 FQNNGV. The CDR3 is made up of 13 amino acids. V gave up 10 bases and J gave up 0 bases; unmatched junction bases: 2.

The chain is built from TRBV4-3 and TRBJ2-1, with TRBD2 identical over 12 bases. V trimming: 3 bases; J trimming: 8 bases; junction bases outside the gene matches: 8. Germline CDR1 is LGHNA and CDR2 is YSLEER. The CDR3 is made up of 16 amino acids. CDR3 in amino acids: CASSHLLAGGTDEQFF. The CDR3 DNA reads as TGCGCCAGCAGCCACCTACTAGCGGGAGGTACTGATGAGCAGTTCTTC.

The chain joins TRBV28 to TRBJ2-1, with D possibly TRBD2 on 6 matching bases. Germline assignment: CDR1 MDHEN and CDR2 SYDVKM. The CDR3 length is 16 residues. Trimming left V 2 bases short and J 3 bases short, with 14 bases between. CDR3 residues: CASSLGLAEYYNEQFF. CDR3 nucleotides: TGTGCCAGCAGTTTAGGGTTAGCGGAGTACTACAATGAGCAGTTCTTC.

This CDR3 is CASSLLRTEAFF. CDR3 DNA: TGTGCCAGCAGTTTATTGCGTACTGAAGCTTTCTTT. The chain carries TRBV28 and TRBJ1-1; D unclear. There are 12 residues in the CDR3. Germline CDR1 reads MDHEN; CDR2 reads SYDVKM. V shed 1 base and J shed 5 bases, with 5 bases lying between them.

This clone was recorded once. The chain's CDR3 is CASSLTQGHNYGYTF. Here the CDR3 DNA reads TGTGCCAGCAGTCTCACGCAGGGCCATAACTATGGCTACACCTTC. The gene calls are TRBV27 and TRBJ1-2; D might be TRBD1 (5 bases). CDR3 length: 15 amino acids. In germline, CDR1 is MNHEY, CDR2 SMNVEV (reference sequence). Trimming took 5 bases from V and 1 from J, leaving 14 bases between them.

The chain combines TRBV19 with TRBJ2-1; 14 bases fit TRBD2. The germline gives CDR1 LNHDA, CDR2 SQIVND (reference sequence). The CDR3 length is 15 residues. The ends lost 3 bases at V and 9 bases at J; junction bases unmatched: 4. The CDR3 reads CASSMQGLAGVEQFF. The DNA for the CDR3 is TGTGCCAGTAGTATGCAGGGACTAGCGGGAGTTGAGCAGTTCTTC.

The chain recombines TRBV13 with TRBJ2-6, with a possible D match to TRBD2 (5 bases). CDR1 and CDR2 (germline): PRHDT, FYEKMQ (reference sequence). V lost 5 bases to trimming and J lost 0 bases, with 14 bases between them. The CDR3 totals 17 residues. CDR3: CASSLAGLPSGANVLTF. CDR3 DNA: TGTGCCAGCAGCCTAGCCGGACTGCCCTCTGGGGCCAACGTCCTGACTTTC.

CDR3 protein: CASSRYRTYNEQFF. For the CDR3, the DNA is TGTGCCAGCAGCCGATACAGGACGTACAATGAGCAGTTCTTC. This rearrangement joins TRBV27 to TRBJ2-1, with D perhaps matching TRBD1 (5 bases). The germline CDR1 and CDR2 sequences are MNHEY and SMNVEV (reference sequence). CDR3 length: 14 residues. Trimming removed 6 bases from V and 4 bases from J, with 13 bases in between.

The V gene is TRBV7-2, the J gene TRBJ2-1, with no clear D. V was shortened by 1 base and J by 7 bases, with 11 bases between the two germline ends. CDR3 length: 14 amino acids. In germline, CDR1 is SGHTA, CDR2 FQGNSA. CDR3 sequence: CASSLVGKTNEQFF. DNA of the CDR3: TGTGCCAGCAGCTTAGTTGGCAAGACGAATGAGCAGTTCTTC.

The V gene is TRBV5-1, the J gene TRBJ2-7; no clear D gene. CDR3 size: 13 residues. Looked up from germline, CDR1 is SGHRS and CDR2 is YFSETQ. Trimming pared 1 base from V and 0 bases from J, leaving 5 bases between. CDR3: CASSLPNSYEQYF. For the CDR3, the DNA is TGCGCCAGCAGCTTGCCGAACTCCTACGAGCAGTACTTC. Together with reference TRBV5-1 and TRBJ2-7, the CDR3 gives the full variable domain: KAGVTQTPRYLIKTRGQQVTLSCSPISGHRSVSWYQQTPGQGLQFLFEYFSETQRNKGNFPGRFSGRQFSNSRSEMNVSTLELGDSALYLCASSLPNSYEQYFGPGTRLTVT.

J is TRBJ1-1 and V is TRBV5-1, with TRBD1 matching 7 bases. The germline CDR1 and CDR2 sequences are SGHRS and YFSETQ. Trimming took 4 bases from V and 2 from J; bases not matched to a gene: 8. CDR3 length: 15 amino acids. This CDR3 is CASSNQQGSNTEAFF. CDR3 DNA: TGCGCCAGCAGCAACCAACAGGGGAGCAACACTGAAGCTTTCTTT.